This T cell receptor beta chain was sequenced in a study of response to subunit inactivated influenza vaccine. Findings of the study overall: The authors suggested that few new T cells are recruited per seasonal influenza vaccination.

This clonotype came up many times. What it recognizes is unknown. Looked up from germline, CDR1 is SGHTA and CDR2 is FQGNSA. Trimming stripped 1 base from V and 4 bases from J, with 16 bases between. This CDR3 has 16 residues. Each CDR3 protein is one row after TCRdb ran MiXCR on the RT-PCR reads. The sample records approximately 530,000 distinct CDR3 sequences, approximately 12% being singletons. The sample was PBMCs from blood, taken 40 to 50 days after vaccination. The receptor comes from a man between 45 and 60 years old who received an inactivated influenza vaccine. V and J are TRBV7-2 and TRBJ1-2; weak D call: TRBD1 (6 bases). Written as DNA, the CDR3 is TGTGCCAGCAGCTTAGAACCAGGGGTGAGCGGCTATGGCTACACCTTC. Its protein is CASSLEPGVSGYGYTF. The complete variable domain, with remaining parts taken from reference TRBV7-2 and TRBJ1-2, reads GAGVSQSPSNKVTEKGKDVELRCDPISGHTALYWYRQSLGQGLEFLIYFQGNSAPDKSGLPSDRFSAERTGGSVSTLTIQRTQQEDSAVYLCASSLEPGVSGYGYTFGSGTRLTVV.